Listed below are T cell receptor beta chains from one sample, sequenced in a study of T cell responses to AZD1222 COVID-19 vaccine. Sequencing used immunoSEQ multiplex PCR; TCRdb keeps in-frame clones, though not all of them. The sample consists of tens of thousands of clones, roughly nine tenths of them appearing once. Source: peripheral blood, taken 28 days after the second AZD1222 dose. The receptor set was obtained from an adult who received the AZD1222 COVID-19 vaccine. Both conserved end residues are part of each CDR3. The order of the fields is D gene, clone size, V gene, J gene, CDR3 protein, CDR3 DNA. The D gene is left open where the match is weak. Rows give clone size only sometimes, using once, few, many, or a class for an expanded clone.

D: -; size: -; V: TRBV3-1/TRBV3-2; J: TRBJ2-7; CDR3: CASSPLQWGSEQYF; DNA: TGTGCCAGCAGCCCGCTTCAGTGGGGGTCCGAGCAGTACTTC
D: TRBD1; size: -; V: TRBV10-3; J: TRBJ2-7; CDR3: CAISEPHGTGGNEQYF; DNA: TGTGCCATCAGTGAGCCTCATGGGACAGGGGGAAACGAGCAGTACTTC
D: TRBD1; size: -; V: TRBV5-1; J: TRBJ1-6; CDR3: CASSGTGTPTLHF; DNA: TGCGCCAGCAGTGGGACAGGGACTCCAACCCTCCACTTT
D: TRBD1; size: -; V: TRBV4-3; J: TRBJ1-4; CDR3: CASSQDRGTGNEKLFF; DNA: TGCGCCAGCAGCCAAGACCGAGGGACAGGGAATGAAAAACTGTTTTTT
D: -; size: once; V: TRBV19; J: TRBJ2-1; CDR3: CASSMNWGSYNEQFF; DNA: TGTGCCAGTAGTATGAACTGGGGTAGCTACAATGAGCAGTTCTTC
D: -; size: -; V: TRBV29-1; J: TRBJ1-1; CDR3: CSVVKNTEAFF; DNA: TGCAGCGTTGTGAAGAACACTGAAGCTTTCTTT
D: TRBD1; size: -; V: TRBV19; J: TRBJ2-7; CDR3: CASSFNRGPYEQYF; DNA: TGTGCCAGTAGTTTCAACAGGGGACCTTACGAGCAGTACTTC
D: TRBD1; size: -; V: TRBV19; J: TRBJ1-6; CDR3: CASSTDRDSPLHF; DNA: TGTGCCAGTAGTACAGACAGGGACTCACCCCTCCACTTT
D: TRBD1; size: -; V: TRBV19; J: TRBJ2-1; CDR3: CASSWDRGLNEQFF; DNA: TGTGCCAGTAGTTGGGACAGGGGGCTGAATGAGCAGTTCTTC
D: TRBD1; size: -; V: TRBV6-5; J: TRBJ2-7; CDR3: CASSYSGQSYEQYF; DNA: TGTGCCAGCAGTTACTCGGGACAGTCCTACGAGCAGTACTTC
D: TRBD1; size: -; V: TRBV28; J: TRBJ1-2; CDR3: CASRRGLDYGYTF; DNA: TGTGCCAGCAGGAGGGGGCTTGACTATGGCTACACCTTC
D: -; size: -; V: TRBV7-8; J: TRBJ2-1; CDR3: CASSLRQSSYNEQFF; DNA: TGTGCCAGCAGCTTGAGGCAGAGCTCCTACAATGAGCAGTTCTTC
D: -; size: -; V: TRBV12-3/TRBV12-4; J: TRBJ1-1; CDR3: CASSFAPNTEAFF; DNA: TGTGCCAGCAGTTTTGCCCCGAACACTGAAGCTTTCTTT
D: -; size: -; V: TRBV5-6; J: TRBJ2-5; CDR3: CASSLDRQETQYF; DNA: TGTGCCAGCAGCTTGGACCGCCAAGAGACCCAGTACTTC
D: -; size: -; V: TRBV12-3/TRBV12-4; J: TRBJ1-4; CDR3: CASSRGRSEKLFF; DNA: TGTGCCAGCAGCCGGGGGAGGAGTGAAAAACTGTTTTTT
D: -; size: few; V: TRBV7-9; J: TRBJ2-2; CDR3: CASSGRAGGELFF; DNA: TGTGCCAGCAGCGGCAGGGCAGGCGGGGAGCTGTTTTTT
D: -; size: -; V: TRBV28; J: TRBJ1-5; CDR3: CASFRGSSNQPQHF; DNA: TGTGCCAGCTTCAGGGGCTCTAGCAATCAGCCCCAGCATTTT
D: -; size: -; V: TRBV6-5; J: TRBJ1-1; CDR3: CASSYSHRASEAFF; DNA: TGTGCCAGCAGTTACTCGCACAGGGCTTCTGAAGCTTTCTTT
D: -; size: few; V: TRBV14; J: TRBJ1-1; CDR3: CASSQDPNTEAFF; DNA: TGTGCCAGCAGCCAAGATCCGAACACTGAAGCTTTCTTT
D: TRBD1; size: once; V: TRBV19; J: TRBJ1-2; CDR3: CASTLGDSRYGYTF; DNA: TGTGCCAGTACACTCGGGGACAGCCGCTATGGCTACACCTTC
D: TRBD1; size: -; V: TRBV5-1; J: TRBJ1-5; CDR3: CASSPGTAESNQPQHF; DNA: TGCGCCAGCAGCCCGGGGACAGCGGAGAGCAATCAGCCCCAGCATTTT
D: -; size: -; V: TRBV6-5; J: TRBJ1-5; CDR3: CASSYSGDSNQPQHF; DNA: TGTGCCAGCAGTTACTCAGGGGATAGCAATCAGCCCCAGCATTTT
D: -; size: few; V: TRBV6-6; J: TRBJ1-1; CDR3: CASSGGSGNTEAFF; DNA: TGTGCCAGCAGTGGGGGATCCGGAAACACTGAAGCTTTCTTT
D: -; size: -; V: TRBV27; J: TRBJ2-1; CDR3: CASSLSPAYNEQFF; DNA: TGTGCCAGCAGTTTATCCCCCGCCTACAATGAGCAGTTCTTC
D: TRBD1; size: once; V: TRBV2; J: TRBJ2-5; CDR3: CASSGDRGLETQYF; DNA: TGTGCCAGCAGTGGGGACAGGGGTTTGGAGACCCAGTACTTC
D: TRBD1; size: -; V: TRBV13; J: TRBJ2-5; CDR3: CASSGGTGGFGKTQYF; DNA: TGTGCCAGCAGCGGGGGGACAGGGGGTTTCGGAAAGACCCAGTACTTC
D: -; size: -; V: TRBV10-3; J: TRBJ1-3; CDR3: CAITPGGSSLGNTIYF; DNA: TGTGCCATCACCCCCGGAGGGTCTAGTCTCGGAAACACCATATATTTT
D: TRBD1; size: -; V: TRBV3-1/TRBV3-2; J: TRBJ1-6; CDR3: CASSHPGTAPSPLHF; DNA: TGTGCCAGCAGCCACCCTGGGACAGCTCCTTCACCCCTCCACTTT
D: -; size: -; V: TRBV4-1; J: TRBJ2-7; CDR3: CASSQDHSRTGQYF; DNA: TGCGCCAGCAGCCAAGATCACAGCCGCACGGGGCAGTACTTC
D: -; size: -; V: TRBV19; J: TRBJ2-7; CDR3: CASSIGGGGSPYEQYF; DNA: TGTGCCAGTAGTATTGGTGGAGGGGGTTCCCCCTACGAGCAGTACTTC
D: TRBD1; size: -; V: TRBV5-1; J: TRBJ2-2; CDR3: CASRSDRANTGELFF; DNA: TGCGCCAGCAGGTCGGACAGGGCGAACACCGGGGAGCTGTTTTTT
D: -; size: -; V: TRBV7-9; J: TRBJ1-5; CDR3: CASSLGAGNQPQHF; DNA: TGTGCCAGCAGCTTGGGTGCAGGCAATCAGCCCCAGCATTTT
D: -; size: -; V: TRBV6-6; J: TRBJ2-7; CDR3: CASTLAGQSHEQYF; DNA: TGTGCCAGCACCCTCGCGGGACAATCCCACGAGCAGTACTTC
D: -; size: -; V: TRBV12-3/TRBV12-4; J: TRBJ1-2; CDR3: CASTTTASHGYTF; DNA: TGTGCCAGCACTACGACAGCGTCCCACGGCTACACCTTC
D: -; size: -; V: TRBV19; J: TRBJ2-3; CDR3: CASSIRPDTQYF; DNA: TGTGCCAGTAGTATAAGGCCAGATACGCAGTATTTT
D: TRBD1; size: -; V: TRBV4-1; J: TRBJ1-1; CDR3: CASSQDLGTGISEAFF; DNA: TGCGCCAGCAGCCAAGATCTCGGGACAGGGATTTCTGAAGCTTTCTTT
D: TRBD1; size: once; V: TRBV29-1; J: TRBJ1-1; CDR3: CSAYRGGNTEAFF; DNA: TGCAGCGCCTACAGGGGGGGGAACACTGAAGCTTTCTTT
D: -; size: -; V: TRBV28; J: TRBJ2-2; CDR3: CASSLFGELFF; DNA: TGTGCCAGCAGTTTATTCGGGGAGCTGTTTTTT
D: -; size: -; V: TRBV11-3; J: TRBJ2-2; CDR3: CASSLENNGELFF; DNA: TGTGCCAGCAGCTTAGAGAATAACGGGGAGCTGTTTTTT
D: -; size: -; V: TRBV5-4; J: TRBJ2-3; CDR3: CASSLGGAKSDTQYF; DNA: TGTGCCAGCAGCCTAGGGGGGGCCAAATCAGATACGCAGTATTTT
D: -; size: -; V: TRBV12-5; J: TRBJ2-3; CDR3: CASGQGRADTQYF; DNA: TGTGCTAGTGGGCAGGGAAGGGCAGATACGCAGTATTTT